The present entry profiles one T cell receptor (beta chain) with its context. This record comes from a study of shared clonotypes between healthy human individuals. V lost 1 base to trimming and J lost 13 bases, with 19 bases between them. CDR1 and CDR2 from the germline V gene are MGHRA and YSYEKL. There are 14 residues in the CDR3. Measured with immunoSEQ multiplex PCR; TCRdb has only the in-frame clones, and not every one. The profile shows roughly 2.1 million clones, about 93% of them singletons. Naive CD8 cells comprised CD45RO-negative, CCR7-positively selected cells, excluding terminally differentiated effector memory CD45RA+ cells. Caucasian adults residing in Nashville, Tennessee made up all the donors.

The gene calls are TRBV4-1 and TRBJ1-2; D remains ambiguous. Specimen: naive CD8+ T cells from PBMCs. The receptor was derived from a man between 18 and 29 years old in good health. Some clones in this sample may be carry-over from other donors' samples. CDR3 nucleotide sequence: TGCGCCAGCAGCCAAGTCCCCGGGCACGTGGTTTTCACCTTC. It specifies CASSQVPGHVVFTF.